The 15 T cell receptor beta chains below come from one sample, sequenced in a study of tumor and adjacent non-tumor tissue in lung cancer. The template was RNA from unsorted bulk tissue. Distant lung tissue was collected more than 3 cm away from the tumor edge. Three rounds of nested PCR, following a modified ARM-PCR protocol, produced the TCRbeta library. Each CDR3 protein gets one entry after TCRdb re-called the multiplex PCR reads with MiXCR. The repertoire holds 65,000 to 85,000 distinct CDR3 sequences, about 77% seen once, with under 55% in the top ten. Sequencing input: distant non-tumor lung tissue. These receptors came from a man aged 55 to 69 with non-small cell lung cancer.

Concerning this clonotype: One end of the junction is discordant with germline, which a read error may explain. The chain carries TRBV4-1 and TRBJ2-7, with a tentative D call TRBD1 (7 bases). This CDR3 contains 15 residues. Germline V gene sequence: CDR1 MGHRA, CDR2 YSYEKL. The CDR3 region is CASSQGGGPSYEQYF. The DNA for the CDR3 is TGTGCCAGCAGCCAGGGGGGCGGGCCCTCCTACGAGCAGTACTTC.

The CDR3 sequence: CASSRTSESSQETQYF. CDR3 bases: TGTGCCAGCAGTCGGACTAGCGAGAGCTCCCAAGAGACCCAGTACTTC. V usage is TRBV6-2 or TRBV6-3 and J usage is TRBJ2-5; 9 bases agree with TRBD2. The germline gives CDR1 MNHEY, CDR2 SVGEGT. V dropped 5 bases and J dropped 1; count of bases not matched to a gene: 8. The CDR3 has 16 residues.

Comment on this clonotype: At one end the junction does not follow the germline gene, possibly because of a read error. The rearrangement uses TRBV29-1 and TRBJ2-5; D not certain. The CDR3 length is 13 residues. The germline gives CDR1 SQVTM, CDR2 ANQGSEA. CDR3 protein: CSVGTGVQETHYF. Here the CDR3 DNA reads TGCAGCGTTGGAACTGGTGTACAAGAGACCCATTACTTC.

A note on this clonotype: A much larger clone is a single base away; this may be a read error. The CDR3 reads CSARDLGFYTETFF. The CDR3 nucleotides are TGCAGTGCTAGAGATCTTGGGTTTTACACTGAAACTTTCTTT. The rearrangement joins TRBV20-1 to TRBJ1-1; D is unresolved. The CDR3 runs to 14 residues. Germline loops: CDR1 DFQATT, CDR2 SNEGSKA (reference sequence).

This clonotype is a singleton in its sample. Its ends do not fully match the called genes, so a read error is possible. CDR3 in DNA: TGTGCGAGCAGTGCGACTAGCGCCAGGGGGAATGTGCAGTTCTTC. Translating gives CASSATSARGNVQFF. This sequence joins TRBV6-1 and TRBJ2-1, with D possibly being TRBD2 (8 bases). There are 15 residues in the CDR3. In germline, CDR1 is MNHNS, CDR2 SASEGT.

This clonotype was observed at least ten times. This chain joins TRBV5-6 and TRBJ1-2, with unresolved D. V lost 0 bases and J 7 bases, leaving 13 bases between the germline ends. The V gene's germline CDR1 is SGHDT and CDR2 YYEEEE. This CDR3 contains 14 residues. The CDR3: CASSLGHAKGGYTF. CDR3 bases: TGTGCCAGCAGCTTGGGGCACGCGAAGGGTGGCTACACCTTC.

On this clonotype: A read error may account for a junction end that differs from germline. V usage is TRBV7-8 and J usage is TRBJ2-5, with D perhaps matching TRBD1 (7 bases). The CDR3 runs to 15 residues. Germline CDR1 SGHVS, CDR2 FQNEAQ. The chain's CDR3 is CASTPGAGDRETHYF. As DNA, the CDR3 is TGTGCCAGCACTCCGGGGGCAGGGGACAGAGAGACCCACTACTTC.

V is TRBV11-2 and J is TRBJ1-2, with 9 nucleotides matching TRBD1. J gave up 2 bases and V 5 bases, and 6 bases lay outside the gene matches. The germline V gene encodes CDR1 SGHAT and CDR2 FQNNGV. The CDR3 length is 15 residues. CDR3 sequence reads: CASSPGQGRNYGYTF. The CDR3 region has the DNA TGTGCCAGCAGCCCGGGACAGGGCAGAAACTATGGCTACACCTTC.

In regard to this clonotype: A clone one base away is much larger, so this may be a read error. V gene TRBV20-1 combines with J gene TRBJ2-1, with 7 bases aligning to TRBD2. CDR1 is DFQATT, CDR2 SNEGSKA, per germline (reference sequence). The CDR3 covers 15 residues. The CDR3 here is CRARDRGSYYNEQFF. The CDR3 DNA reads as TGCAGAGCTAGAGATCGCGGGAGCTACTACAATGAGCAGTTCTTC.

This chain connects TRBV6-6 to TRBJ1-1, with TRBD1 as a possible D gene (5 bases). V lost 6 bases and J 9 bases, leaving 14 bases between the germline ends. The CDR3 consists of 12 residues. The germline CDR1 and CDR2 sequences are MNHNY and SVGAGI (reference sequence). CDR3 sequence: CASSRDAWKAFF. In DNA, the CDR3 is TGTGCCAGCAGCAGGGACGCCTGGAAAGCTTTCTTT.

This clonotype was observed a handful of times. Germline is not matched at one junction end, which may reflect a read error. DNA of the CDR3: TGTACCAGCAGTTACTCGACTAGCGGAAAAGGCGAGCAGTACTTC. Its translation is CTSSYSTSGKGEQYF. The chain is built from TRBV6-5 and TRBJ2-7, with TRBD2 matching 9 bases. The germline V gene encodes CDR1 MNHEY and CDR2 SVGAGI. The length of the CDR3 is 15 residues.

This clonotype was detected a few times. Because it lacks the conserved phenylalanine or tryptophan at the end, this CDR3 is likely a read error. This chain uses TRBV7-9 with TRBJ2-1, with a weak D call TRBD1 (6 bases). Germline lookup yields CDR1 SEHNR and CDR2 FQNEAQ (reference sequence). The V end lost 5 bases, the J end lost 12 bases, and 17 bases lay between the germline ends. This CDR3 is 13 amino acids long. In DNA, the CDR3 is TGTGCCAGCAGCGTCAGCGGCCTACAGGGGCAGTTCCTC. Translation: CASSVSGLQGQFL.

Worth noting for this clonotype: It may be a read error: a sequence one base away is much more abundant. This CDR3 reads CSARDNPHRSPTRLYEQYF. The CDR3 region has the DNA TGCAGTGCTAGAGATAACCCCCACCGGAGCCCCACTAGGCTCTACGAGCAGTACTTC. The V and J genes are TRBV20-1 and TRBJ2-7; D may be TRBD2 (5 bases). The CDR3 length is 19 residues. Germline V lookup: CDR1 DFQATT, CDR2 SNEGSKA (reference sequence). V was shortened by 0 bases and J by 3 bases, with 27 bases between the two germline ends.

Worth noting for this clonotype: This clone may be a read error of a much larger clone one base away. The chain has TRBV5-1 and TRBJ2-7, with D tentatively TRBD1 (6 bases). V was shortened by 3 bases and J by 3 bases, with 10 bases between the two germline ends. The CDR3 is 13 amino acids. Germline V gives CDR1 SGHRS, CDR2 YFSETQ. In DNA, the CDR3 is TGCGCCAGCAGCTGGGACAAGTTCTACGAGCAGTACTTC. Amino acids: CASSWDKFYEQYF. The full variable domain, completed using reference TRBV5-1 and TRBJ2-7, is KAGVTQTPRYLIKTRGQQVTLSCSPISGHRSVSWYQQTPGQGLQFLFEYFSETQRNKGNFPGRFSGRQFSNSRSEMNVSTLELGDSALYLCASSWDKFYEQYFGPGTRLTVT.

This clonotype was seen just once. A junction end diverges from the germline sequence, so it may reflect a read error. The V gene is TRBV11-2, the J gene TRBJ2-1; no clear D. The germline V gene encodes CDR1 SGHAT and CDR2 FQNNGV. This CDR3 contains 13 residues. CDR3 sequence: CASSLEDSNEQFF. DNA for the CDR3: TGTGCCAGCAGCCTAGAAGATAGCAATGAGCAGTTCTTC.